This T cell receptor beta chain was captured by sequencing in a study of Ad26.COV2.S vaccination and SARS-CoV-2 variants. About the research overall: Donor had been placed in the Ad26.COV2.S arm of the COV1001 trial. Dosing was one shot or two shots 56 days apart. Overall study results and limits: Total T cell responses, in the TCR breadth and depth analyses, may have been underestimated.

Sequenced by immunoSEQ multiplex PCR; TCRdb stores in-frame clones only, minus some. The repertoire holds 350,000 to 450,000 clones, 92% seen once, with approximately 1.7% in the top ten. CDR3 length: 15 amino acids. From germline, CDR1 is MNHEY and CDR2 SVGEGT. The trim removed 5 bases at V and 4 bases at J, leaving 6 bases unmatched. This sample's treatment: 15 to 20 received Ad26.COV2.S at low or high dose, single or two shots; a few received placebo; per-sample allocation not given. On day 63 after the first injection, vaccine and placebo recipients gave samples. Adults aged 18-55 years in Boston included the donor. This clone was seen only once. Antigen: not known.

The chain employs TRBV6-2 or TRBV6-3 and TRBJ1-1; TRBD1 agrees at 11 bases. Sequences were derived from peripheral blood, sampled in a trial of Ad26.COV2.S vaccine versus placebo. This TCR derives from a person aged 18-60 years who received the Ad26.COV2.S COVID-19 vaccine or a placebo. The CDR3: CASSPPDRGPTEAFF. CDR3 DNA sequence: TGTGCCAGCAGTCCCCCGGACAGGGGGCCCACTGAAGCTTTCTTT.